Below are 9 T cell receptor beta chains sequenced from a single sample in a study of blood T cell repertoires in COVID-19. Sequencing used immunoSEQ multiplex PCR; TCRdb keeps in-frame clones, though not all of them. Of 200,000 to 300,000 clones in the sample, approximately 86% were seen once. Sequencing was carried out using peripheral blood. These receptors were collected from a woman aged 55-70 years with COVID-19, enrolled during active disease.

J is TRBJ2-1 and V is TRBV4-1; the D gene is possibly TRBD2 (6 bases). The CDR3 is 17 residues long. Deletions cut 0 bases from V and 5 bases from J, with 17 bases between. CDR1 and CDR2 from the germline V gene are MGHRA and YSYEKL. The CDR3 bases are TGCGCCAGCAGCCAAGATCGCGGGCTAGCGCAACACAATGAGCAGTTCTTC. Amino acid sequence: CASSQDRGLAQHNEQFF.

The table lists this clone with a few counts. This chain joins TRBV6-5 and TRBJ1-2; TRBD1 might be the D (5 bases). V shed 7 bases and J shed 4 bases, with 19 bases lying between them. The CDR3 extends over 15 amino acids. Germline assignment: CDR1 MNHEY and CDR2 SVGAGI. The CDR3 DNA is TGTGCCAGCATTCAGGGCTCAGGAGGGCCCTATGGCTACACCTTC. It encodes CASIQGSGGPYGYTF.

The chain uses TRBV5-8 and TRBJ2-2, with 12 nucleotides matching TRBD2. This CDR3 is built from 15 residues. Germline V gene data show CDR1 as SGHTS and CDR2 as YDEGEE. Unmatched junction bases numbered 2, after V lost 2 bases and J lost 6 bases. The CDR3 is CASSFLAGGPGELFF. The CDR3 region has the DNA TGTGCCAGCAGCTTCCTAGCGGGAGGGCCCGGGGAGCTGTTTTTT.

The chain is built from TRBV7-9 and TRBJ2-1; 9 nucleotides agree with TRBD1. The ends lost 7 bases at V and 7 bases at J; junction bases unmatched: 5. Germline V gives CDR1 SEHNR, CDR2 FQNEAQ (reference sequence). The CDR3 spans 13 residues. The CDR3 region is CASKRTGANEQFF. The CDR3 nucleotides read TGTGCCAGCAAAAGGACAGGGGCGAATGAGCAGTTCTTC.

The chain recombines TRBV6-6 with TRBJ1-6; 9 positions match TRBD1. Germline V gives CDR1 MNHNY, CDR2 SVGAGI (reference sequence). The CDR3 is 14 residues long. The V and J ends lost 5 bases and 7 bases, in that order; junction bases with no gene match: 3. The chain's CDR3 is CASSRTGENSPLHF. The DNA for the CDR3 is TGTGCCAGCAGTCGGACAGGGGAAAATTCACCCCTCCACTTT.

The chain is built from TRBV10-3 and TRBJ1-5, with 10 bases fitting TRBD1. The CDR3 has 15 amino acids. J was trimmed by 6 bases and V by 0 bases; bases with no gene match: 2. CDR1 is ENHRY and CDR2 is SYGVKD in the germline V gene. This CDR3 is CAISESGQGPQPQHF. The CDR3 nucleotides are TGTGCCATCAGTGAGTCGGGACAGGGGCCTCAGCCCCAGCATTTT.

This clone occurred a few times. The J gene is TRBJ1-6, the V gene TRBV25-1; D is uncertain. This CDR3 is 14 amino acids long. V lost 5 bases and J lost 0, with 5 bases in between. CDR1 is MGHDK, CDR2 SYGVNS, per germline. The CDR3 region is CASSRSSYNSPLHF. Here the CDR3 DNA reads TGTGCCAGCAGTCGGAGCTCCTATAATTCACCCCTCCACTTT.

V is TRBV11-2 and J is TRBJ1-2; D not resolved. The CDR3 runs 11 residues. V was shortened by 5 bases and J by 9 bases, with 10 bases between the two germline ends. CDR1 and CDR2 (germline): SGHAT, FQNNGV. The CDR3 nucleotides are TGTGCCAGCAGCATACAGAGCCGCTACACCTTC. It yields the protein CASSIQSRYTF.

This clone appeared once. DNA for the CDR3: TGTGCCAGCCAAAACAGGGGATCGCAGCCCCAGCATTTT. It specifies CASQNRGSQPQHF. The chain is built from TRBV19 and TRBJ1-5, with 7 bases fitting TRBD1. This CDR3 is 13 amino acids long. With 9 bases clipped from V and 7 bases from J, the junction kept 9 bases outside the gene matches. The V gene's germline CDR1 is LNHDA and CDR2 SQIVND (reference sequence).